This TCR beta chain appears in the sequencing data of a study of blood T cell repertoires in COVID-19. Data came from immunoSEQ multiplex PCR; TCRdb stores just in-frame clones and leaves some out. The sample contains hundreds of thousands of clones, around 82% of which appear only once. The J segment lost 4 bases and the V segment lost 5 bases, leaving 4 bases of the junction unmatched. This CDR3 region has 13 residues. Germline CDR1 and CDR2: SGHTA and FQGNSA. Participants came from roughly 25 US areas, aged about 18 to 100 years. In assigning cohorts, the study relied on participant-reported clinical history.

The chain carries TRBV7-2 and TRBJ1-2, with TRBD1 identical over 7 bases. This clonotype was sampled from a woman aged 50 to 60 who had been exposed to COVID-19. Sequencing was carried out using PBMCs or T cells enriched from blood (not recorded which). The CDR3, as DNA: TGTGCCAGCAGCACCTGGACAGGCTATGGCTACACCTTC. Its translation: CASSTWTGYGYTF.